This T cell receptor (beta chain) was sequenced in a study of T cells in localized non-small cell lung cancer. Study results and limitations: Appearance in adjacent lung was seen for a median 57 of the top 100 tumor clones. Compared with tumor, uninvolved adjacent lung displayed greater T cell clonality, ranking highest overall.

The V segment lost 0 bases and the J segment 1 base; nucleotides outside the gene matches: 7. CDR1 SGDLS and CDR2 YYNGEE come from the germline V gene. The CDR3 runs to 17 residues. As regards this clone: Its antigen is as yet unknown.

Produced via immunoSEQ multiplex PCR; TCRdb's table is partial and in-frame only. The repertoire holds around 43,000 clones, around nine tenths seen once, with about 3.5% in the top ten. This receptor was identified in a man aged 18 to 55 with stage I lung adenocarcinoma. The chain joins TRBV9 to TRBJ2-3; 8 bases map to TRBD1. The specimen comprised peripheral blood, sampled before any cancer treatment. The CDR3 DNA reads TGTGCCAGCAGCGTAGAGGGAGCGACAGGGGGCACAGATACGCAGTATTTT. This codes for CASSVEGATGGTDTQYF.